The 16 T cell receptor beta chains below all came from one sample that was sequenced in a study of regulatory T cells in long-lasting Graves disease. CDR3-region Arm-PCR and iRepertoire HTBI primers produced the TCR beta libraries. MiXCR was run by TCRdb on the multiplex PCR reads, yielding one entry per CDR3 protein. The sample includes about 530,000 distinct CDR3 sequences, 15% to 20% of them seen just once. Time point meaning: newly diagnosed GD, antithyroid drugs for less than 3 months. The TCR library was made from RNA extracted from PBMCs. Another study also made use of these data, one on T cells in Graves' hyperthyroidism and ophthalmopathy.

The source material was peripheral blood mononuclear cells (PBMCs), sampled at new diagnosis, from a patient treated with antithyroid drugs. The receptor set was obtained from a woman aged 35 to 59 with Graves disease.

Only a few counts were recorded for this clonotype. This chain connects TRBV29-1 to TRBJ1-1, with 8 bases fitting TRBD1. Looked up from germline, CDR1 is SQVTM and CDR2 is ANQGSEA. Trimming took 6 bases from V and 0 from J; bases not matched to a gene: 12. The CDR3 spans 16 residues. CDR3 DNA sequence: TGCAGCGTCTCCACGGGCAGGGGGCTTATGAACACTGAAGCTTTCTTT. This codes for CSVSTGRGLMNTEAFF.

This clonotype occurred a few times. The V call is TRBV29-1, the J call TRBJ1-2, with 9 bases lining up with TRBD1. The germline CDR1 and CDR2 sequences are SQVTM and ANQGSEA. The CDR3 contains 12 residues. V gave up 5 bases and J gave up 7 bases; unmatched junction bases: 5. The CDR3 protein is CSVRDRVGGYTF. In nucleotides, the CDR3 is TGCAGCGTTAGGGACAGGGTTGGTGGCTACACCTTC.

This clonotype showed up many times. The chain recombines TRBV14 with TRBJ2-3; D possibly uses TRBD1 or TRBD2 (5 bases each). The CDR3 has 15 residues. Germline CDR1 reads SGHDN; CDR2 reads FVKESK. The V and J ends lost 4 bases and 3 bases respectively, with 14 bases between them. The CDR3 DNA sequence: TGTGCCAGCAGCCCGGGACCACATTTAACAGATACGCAGTATTTT. The encoded protein is CASSPGPHLTDTQYF.

This clonotype was detected many times. The chain links TRBV3-1 to TRBJ2-7; D possibly corresponds to TRBD1 (5 bases). V was trimmed by 1 base and J by 2 bases, leaving 12 bases between them. Germline CDR1 is LGHDT and CDR2 is YNNKEL (reference sequence). This CDR3 contains 15 residues. This CDR3 reads CASSQGAGSTYEQYF. As DNA, the CDR3 is TGTGCCAGCAGCCAAGGGGCAGGGTCTACCTACGAGCAGTACTTC.

The chain employs TRBV9 and TRBJ2-1; D might be TRBD1 or TRBD2, each matching 5 bases. V gave up 0 bases and J gave up 5 bases, with 12 bases separating them. The CDR3 has 15 residues. The V gene's germline CDR1 is SGDLS and CDR2 YYNGEE. The CDR3 protein is CASSVDPGTNNEQFF. The DNA for the CDR3 is TGTGCCAGCAGCGTAGACCCTGGGACCAACAATGAGCAGTTCTTC.

The V and J genes are TRBV14 and TRBJ1-6, with D unclear. Germline V CDR1 and CDR2: SGHDN, FVKESK. The CDR3 runs 15 residues. V was pared by 1 base and J by 9 bases, with 13 bases between. The chain's CDR3 is CASSQGGLVVSPLHF. As DNA, the CDR3 is TGTGCCAGCAGCCAAGGGGGTCTAGTTGTTTCACCCCTCCACTTT.

This clonotype was seen a few times. The V and J genes are TRBV10-3 and TRBJ1-5, with D maybe TRBD1 (6 bases). This CDR3 spans 13 amino acids. CDR1 and CDR2 from the germline V gene are ENHRY and SYGVKD. Trimming removed 5 bases from V and 2 bases from J, with 7 bases in between. This CDR3 is CAISSGGNQPQHF. The CDR3 nucleotides are TGTGCCATCAGTTCAGGGGGCAATCAGCCCCAGCATTTT.

The CDR3 nucleotides read TGTGCCTGGAGTCACACAGTTAACTATGGCTACACCTTC. It codes for CAWSHTVNYGYTF. The rearrangement uses TRBV30 and TRBJ1-2; D call uncertain. Looked up from germline, CDR1 is GTSNPN and CDR2 is SVGIG (reference sequence). Trimming took 2 bases from V and 1 from J, leaving 8 bases between them. CDR3 length equals 13 residues.

The DNA for the CDR3 is TGCAGTGCTAGGAGGGACAGGGTTAACTCTGAAGCTTTCTTT. Its translation is CSARRDRVNSEAFF. The chain combines TRBV20-1 with TRBJ1-1; 9 bases match TRBD1. This CDR3 has 14 amino acids. With 3 bases clipped from V and 6 bases from J, the junction kept 8 bases outside the gene matches. Germline V gives CDR1 DFQATT, CDR2 SNEGSKA (reference sequence).

This clonotype was seen ten or more times. The chain links TRBV13 to TRBJ2-1; TRBD2 matches at 9 bases. Germline CDR1 PRHDT, CDR2 FYEKMQ (reference sequence). J gave up 0 bases and V 0 bases, and 6 bases lay outside the gene matches. The CDR3 contains 18 residues. The DNA of the CDR3 is TGTGCCAGCAGCTTAGGCTTTAGCGGGGGCCTCTCCTACAATGAGCAGTTCTTC. Its translation: CASSLGFSGGLSYNEQFF.

This clonotype was counted ten times or more. V and J are TRBV5-1 and TRBJ2-3; perhaps D is TRBD1 or TRBD2 (6 bases each). The CDR3 contains 16 residues. Germline CDR1 reads SGHRS; CDR2 reads YFSETQ. V lost 4 bases and J 0 bases, leaving 15 bases between the germline ends. The CDR3 nucleotides read TGCGCCAGCAGCCCCCATGGGGGGCGAAGCACAGATACGCAGTATTTT. Translation: CASSPHGGRSTDTQYF.

The chain joins TRBV7-2 to TRBJ1-1; 9 bases map to TRBD1. Germline V gene data show CDR1 as SGHTA and CDR2 as FQGNSA. V gave up 1 base and J gave up 5 bases; unmatched junction bases: 11. CDR3 length equals 17 residues. CDR3 sequence: CASSLGGTGSWSTEAFF. The CDR3, as DNA: TGTGCCAGCAGCTTAGGAGGGACAGGGAGTTGGAGTACTGAAGCTTTCTTT.

This clonotype was seen once. The chain has TRBV4-1 and TRBJ1-4; no clear D. V was cut by 1 base and J by 13 bases, with 10 bases left in between. The germline V gene has CDR1 MGHRA and CDR2 YSYEKL. CDR3 length equals 12 residues. The CDR3, as DNA: TGCGCCAGCAGCCAAGGTACCCGGGTACTGTTTTTT. Protein: CASSQGTRVLFF.

On this clonotype: This may arise from a read error, as a much more abundant clone is one base away. This chain joins TRBV2 and TRBJ1-2, with 7 bases identical to TRBD1. CDR1 is SNHLY and CDR2 is FYNNEI in the germline V gene. The CDR3 has 15 residues. The CDR3 DNA reads as TGTGCCAGCAAGGACCGGGACAGTACTAACTATGGCTGCACCTTC. Encoded protein: CASKDRDSTNYGCTF.

A few counts support this clonotype. The chain recombines TRBV7-9 with TRBJ2-2; possibly TRBD1 for D (6 bases). Per the germline V gene, CDR1 is SEHNR and CDR2 is FQNEAQ (reference sequence). V lost 6 bases and J 1 base, leaving 12 bases between the germline ends. The CDR3 has 15 amino acids. CDR3 coding DNA: TGTGCCAGCAGTCATCCGGGACAGAACACCGGGGAGCTGTTTTTT. It encodes CASSHPGQNTGELFF.

This clonotype has more than one count but fewer than ten. The chain employs TRBV18 and TRBJ1-5; a possible D gene is TRBD1 (6 bases). The V end lost 6 bases, the J end lost 5 bases, and 20 bases lay between the germline ends. Germline CDR1 and CDR2: KGHSH and LQKENI. The CDR3 runs to 16 residues. CDR3 sequence reads: CASSLLGPGGDQPQHF. CDR3 DNA sequence: TGTGCCAGCTCCCTTTTGGGCCCGGGGGGCGATCAGCCCCAGCATTTT. Full variable domain (missing parts from reference TRBV18 and TRBJ1-5): NAGVMQNPRHLVRRRGQEARLRCSPMKGHSHVYWYRQLPEEGLKFMVYLQKENIIDESGMPKERFSAEFPKEGPSILRIQQVVRGDSAAYFCASSLLGPGGDQPQHFGDGTRLSIL.